This T cell receptor beta chain emerged from a study of shared clonotypes between healthy human individuals. Authors' analysis steps: Without quality scores, immunoSEQ junctional reads could not be filtered like full-length reads. Generated by immunoSEQ multiplex PCR, the TCRdb table keeps only in-frame clones and is missing some. Clonal size and the V and J genes are those of that table, whereas D and trimming came from the DNA. Among about half a million clones listed, 81% were seen once. The germline gives CDR1 SQVTM, CDR2 ANQGSEA. V lost 4 bases, J lost 0 bases, and 7 bases stayed unmatched. This CDR3 contains 15 residues.

The TCR originated in a middle-aged woman in good health. Some clones in this sample may be carry-over from other donors' samples. The rearrangement joins TRBV29-1 to TRBJ2-7, with 9 nucleotides matching TRBD2. The sequenced material came from PBMCs. The CDR3 here is CSVVGDSGSSYEQYF. The CDR3 nucleotides are TGCAGCGTTGTGGGGGATAGCGGGAGCTCCTACGAGCAGTACTTC.